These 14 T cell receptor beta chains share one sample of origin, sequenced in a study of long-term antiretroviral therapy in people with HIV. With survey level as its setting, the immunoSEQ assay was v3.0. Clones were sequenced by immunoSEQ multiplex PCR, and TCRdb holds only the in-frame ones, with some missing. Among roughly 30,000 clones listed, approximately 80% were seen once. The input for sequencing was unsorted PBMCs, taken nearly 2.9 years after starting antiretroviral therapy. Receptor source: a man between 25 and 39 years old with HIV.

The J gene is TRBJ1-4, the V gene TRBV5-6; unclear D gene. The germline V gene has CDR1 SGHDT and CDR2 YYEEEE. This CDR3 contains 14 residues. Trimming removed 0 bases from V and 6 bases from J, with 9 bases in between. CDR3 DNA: TGTGCCAGCAGCTTGGGGCTACTTGATGAAAAACTGTTTTTT. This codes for CASSLGLLDEKLFF.

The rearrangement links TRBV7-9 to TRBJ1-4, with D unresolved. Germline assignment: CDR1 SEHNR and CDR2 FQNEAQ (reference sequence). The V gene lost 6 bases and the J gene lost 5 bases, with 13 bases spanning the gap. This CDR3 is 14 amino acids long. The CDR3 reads CASSTDAINEKLFF. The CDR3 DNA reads TGTGCCAGCAGTACGGACGCGATAAATGAAAAACTGTTTTTT. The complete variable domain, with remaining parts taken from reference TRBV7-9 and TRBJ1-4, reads DTGVSQNPRHKITKRGQNVTFRCDPISEHNRLYWYRQTLGQGPEFLTYFQNEAQLEKSRLLSDRFSAERPKGSFSTLEIQRTEQGDSAMYLCASSTDAINEKLFFGSGTQLSVL.

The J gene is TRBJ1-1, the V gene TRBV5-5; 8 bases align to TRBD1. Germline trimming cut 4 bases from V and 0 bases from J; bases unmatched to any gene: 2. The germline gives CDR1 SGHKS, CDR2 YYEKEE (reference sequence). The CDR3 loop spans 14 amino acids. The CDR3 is CASSVTGVNTEAFF. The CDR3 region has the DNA TGTGCCAGCAGCGTGACAGGGGTGAACACTGAAGCTTTCTTT.

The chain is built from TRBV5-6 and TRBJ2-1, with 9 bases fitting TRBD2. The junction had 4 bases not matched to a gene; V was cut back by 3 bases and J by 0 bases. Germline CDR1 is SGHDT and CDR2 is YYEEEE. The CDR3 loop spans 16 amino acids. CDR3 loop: CASSSLAGSSYNEQFF. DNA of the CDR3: TGTGCCAGCAGCTCTCTAGCGGGGAGCTCCTACAATGAGCAGTTCTTC.

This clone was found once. Written as DNA, the CDR3 is TGTGCCATCAGTAGACAGGGGGTTGGGGTTGGGGTAACTGAAGCTTTCTTT. It is translated as CAISRQGVGVGVTEAFF. The chain carries TRBV10-3 and TRBJ1-1; 9 bases map to TRBD1. V was clipped by 5 bases and J by 5 bases; unmatched bases: 15. The CDR3 has 17 amino acids. Germline-derived CDR1 and CDR2 are ENHRY and SYGVKD.

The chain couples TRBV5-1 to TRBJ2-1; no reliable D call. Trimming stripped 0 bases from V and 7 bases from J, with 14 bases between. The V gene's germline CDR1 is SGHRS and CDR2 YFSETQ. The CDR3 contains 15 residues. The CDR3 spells CASSLASGYENEQFF. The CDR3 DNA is TGCGCCAGCAGCTTGGCCTCCGGCTATGAGAATGAGCAGTTCTTC.

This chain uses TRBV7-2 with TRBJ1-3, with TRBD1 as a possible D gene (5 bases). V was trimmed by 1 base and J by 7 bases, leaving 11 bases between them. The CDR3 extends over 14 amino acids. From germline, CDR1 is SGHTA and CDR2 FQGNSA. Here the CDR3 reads CASSLGGTGNTIYF. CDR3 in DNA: TGTGCCAGCAGCTTAGGGGGGACGGGGAACACCATATATTTT.

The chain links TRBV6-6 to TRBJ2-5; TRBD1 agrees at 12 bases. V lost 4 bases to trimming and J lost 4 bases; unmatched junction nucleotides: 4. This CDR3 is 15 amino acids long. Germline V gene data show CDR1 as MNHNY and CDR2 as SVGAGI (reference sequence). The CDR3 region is CASSWGTGGLETQYF. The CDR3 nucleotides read TGTGCCAGCAGTTGGGGGACAGGGGGCTTAGAGACCCAGTACTTC.

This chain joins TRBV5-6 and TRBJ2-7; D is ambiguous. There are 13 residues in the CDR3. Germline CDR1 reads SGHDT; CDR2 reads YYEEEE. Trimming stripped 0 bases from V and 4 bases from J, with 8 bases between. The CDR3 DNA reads TGTGCCAGCAGCTTGGGTTCTTCGTACGAGCAGTACTTC. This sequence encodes CASSLGSSYEQYF.

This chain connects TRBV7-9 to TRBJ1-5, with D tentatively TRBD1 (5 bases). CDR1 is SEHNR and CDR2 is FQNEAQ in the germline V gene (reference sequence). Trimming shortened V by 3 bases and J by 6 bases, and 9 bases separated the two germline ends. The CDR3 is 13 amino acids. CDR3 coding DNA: TGTGCCAGCAGCTTCGGGGGGACTCAGCCCCAGCATTTT. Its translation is CASSFGGTQPQHF.

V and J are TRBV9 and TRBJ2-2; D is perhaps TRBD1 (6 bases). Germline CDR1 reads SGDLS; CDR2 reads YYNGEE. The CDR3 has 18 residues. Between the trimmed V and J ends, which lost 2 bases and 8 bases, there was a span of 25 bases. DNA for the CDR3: TGTGCCAGCAGCGTCGCTTGGACAGTTTTAGAACCGGCGGGGGAGCTGTTTTTT. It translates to CASSVAWTVLEPAGELFF. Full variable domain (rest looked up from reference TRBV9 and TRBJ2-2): DSGVTQTPKHLITATGQRVTLRCSPRSGDLSVYWYQQSLDQGLQFLIQYYNGEERAKGNILERFSAQQFPDLHSELNLSSLELGDSALYFCASSVAWTVLEPAGELFFGEGSRLTVL.

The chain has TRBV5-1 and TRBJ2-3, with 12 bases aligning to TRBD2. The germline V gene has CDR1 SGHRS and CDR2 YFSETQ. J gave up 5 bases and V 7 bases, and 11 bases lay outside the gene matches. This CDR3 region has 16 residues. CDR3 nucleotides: TGCGCCAGCTCGGACGGACTAGCGGGGCTAAGAGATACGCAGTATTTT. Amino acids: CASSDGLAGLRDTQYF.

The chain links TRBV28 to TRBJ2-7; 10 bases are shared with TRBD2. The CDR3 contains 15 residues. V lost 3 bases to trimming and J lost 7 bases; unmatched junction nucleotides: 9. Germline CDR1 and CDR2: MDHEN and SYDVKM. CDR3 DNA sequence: TGTGCCAGCAGTTTTCGGCTAGCGGGAGTGGGAGAGCAGTACTTC. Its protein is CASSFRLAGVGEQYF.

CDR3 loop: CASRVGGIGTEAFF. In nucleotides, the CDR3 is TGTGCCAGTAGGGTCGGGGGGATAGGCACTGAAGCTTTCTTT. The V gene is TRBV19, the J gene TRBJ1-1; possibly TRBD1 for D (5 bases). This CDR3 is built from 14 residues. Trimming stripped 6 bases from V and 4 bases from J, with 15 bases between. Germline V gives CDR1 LNHDA, CDR2 SQIVND (reference sequence).